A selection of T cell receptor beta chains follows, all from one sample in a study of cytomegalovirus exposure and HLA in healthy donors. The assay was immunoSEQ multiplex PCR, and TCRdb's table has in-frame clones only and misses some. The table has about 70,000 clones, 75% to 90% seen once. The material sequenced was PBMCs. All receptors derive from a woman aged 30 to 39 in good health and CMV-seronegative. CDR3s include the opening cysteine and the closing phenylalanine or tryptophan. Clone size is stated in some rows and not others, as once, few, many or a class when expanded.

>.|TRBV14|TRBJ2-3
CASSQPSGSTDTQYF
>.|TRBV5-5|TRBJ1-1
CASSLQALGTEAFF
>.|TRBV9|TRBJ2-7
CARARGGTGSYEQYF
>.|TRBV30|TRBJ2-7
CAWSVGQGTYEQYF
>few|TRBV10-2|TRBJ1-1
CASSGYRGGTEAFF
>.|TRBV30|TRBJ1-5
CAWSLGLGDQPQHF
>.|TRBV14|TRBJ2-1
CASSQVWTEINNEQFF
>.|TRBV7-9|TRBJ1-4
CASMGQGATNEKLFF
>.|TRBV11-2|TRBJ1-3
CASSLSLQSRGGGNTIYF
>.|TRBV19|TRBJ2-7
CASSIGAGGAYEQYF
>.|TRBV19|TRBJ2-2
CASSSLLAGVGTGELFF
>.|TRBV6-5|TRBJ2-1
CASSKSLAGIEQFF
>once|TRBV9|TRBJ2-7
CASSVSAASGKYEQYF
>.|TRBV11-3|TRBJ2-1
CASSLGIREAYNEQFF
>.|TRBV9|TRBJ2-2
CASSVGSGELFF
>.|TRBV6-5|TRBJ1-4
CASSSPVRGEKLFF
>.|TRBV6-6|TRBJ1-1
CASSHRTSPGAFF
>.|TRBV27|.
CASSLSSIAGGTTYEQYF
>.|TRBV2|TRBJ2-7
CASSLVDRSYEQYF
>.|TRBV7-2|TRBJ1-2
CASSLADRVNYGYTF
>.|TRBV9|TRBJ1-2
CASSVAEGAYGYTF
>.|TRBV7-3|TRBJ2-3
CASSLEQNTQYF
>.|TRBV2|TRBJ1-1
CASSEYRVGAFF
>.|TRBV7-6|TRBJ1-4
CASSLNPRVGATNEKLFF
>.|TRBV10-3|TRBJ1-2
CAISGGQGSFYGYTF
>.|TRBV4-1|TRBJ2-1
CASSPPLLAGGYNEQFF
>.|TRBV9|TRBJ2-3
CASSVATRGAGLGSSTDTQYF
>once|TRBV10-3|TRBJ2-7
CAISEFPGTSGTYEQYF
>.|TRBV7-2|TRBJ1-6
CASSLVGPLNSPLHF
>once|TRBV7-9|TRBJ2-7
CASSLGQGGPEQYF
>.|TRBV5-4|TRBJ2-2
CASSLLGGGTGELFF
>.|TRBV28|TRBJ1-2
CASWGDGYTF
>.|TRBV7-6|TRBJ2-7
CASSLTGASEQYF
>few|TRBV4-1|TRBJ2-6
CASSRTPGGPGANVLTF
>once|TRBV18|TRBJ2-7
CASSPPRGGTGLGRHEQYF
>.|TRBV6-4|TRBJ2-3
CASNNGQGGADTQYF
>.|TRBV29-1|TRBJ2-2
CSVQGPSSTGELFF
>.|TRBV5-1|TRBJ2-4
CASNRGEGAQNIQYF
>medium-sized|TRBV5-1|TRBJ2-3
CASSLARWGSTDTQYF
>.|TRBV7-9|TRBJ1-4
CSSSLARPAGEKLFF
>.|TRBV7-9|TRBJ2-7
CASSLRTSGRAHYEQYF
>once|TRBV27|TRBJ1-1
CASMPGGATEAFF
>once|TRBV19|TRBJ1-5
CASRDRVHQPQHF
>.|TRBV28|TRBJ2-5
CASSFQGKETQYF
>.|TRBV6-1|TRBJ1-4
CASISRTGNEKLFF
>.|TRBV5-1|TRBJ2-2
CASSLEADRNTGELFF
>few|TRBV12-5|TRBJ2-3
CASGLSSGRPGTDTQYF